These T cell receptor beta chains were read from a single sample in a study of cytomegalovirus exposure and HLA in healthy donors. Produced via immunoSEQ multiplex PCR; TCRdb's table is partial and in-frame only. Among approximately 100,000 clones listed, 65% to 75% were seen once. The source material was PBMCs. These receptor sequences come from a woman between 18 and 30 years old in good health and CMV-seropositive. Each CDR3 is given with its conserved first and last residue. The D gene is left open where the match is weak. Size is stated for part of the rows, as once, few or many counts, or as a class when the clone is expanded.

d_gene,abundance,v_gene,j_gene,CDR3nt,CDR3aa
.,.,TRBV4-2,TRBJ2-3,TGTGCCAGCAGCCAATACGTGGGGGGAGGAGGTACAGATACGCAGTATTTT,CASSQYVGGGGTDTQYF
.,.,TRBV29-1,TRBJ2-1,TGCAGCGCCCCGAATAGCGGACATTCCTACAATGAGCAGTTCTTC,CSAPNSGHSYNEQFF
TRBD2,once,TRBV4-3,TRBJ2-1,TGCGCCAGCAGCCAAGCACTAGCGGGACCCTCAGTCAATGAGCAGTTCTTC,CASSQALAGPSVNEQFF
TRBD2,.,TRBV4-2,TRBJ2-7,TGTGCCAGCAGCCTTGGTAGCGGGGAAAGCTCCTACGAGCAGTACTTC,CASSLGSGESSYEQYF
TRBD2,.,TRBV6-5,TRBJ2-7,TGTGCCAGCAGGGGACTAGCGGAGACTTACGAGCAGTACTTC,CASRGLAETYEQYF
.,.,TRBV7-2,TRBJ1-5,TGTGCCAGCAGCCTCTTCCGGGGGGGCAATCAGCCCCAGCATTTT,CASSLFRGGNQPQHF
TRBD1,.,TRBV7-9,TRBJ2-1,TGTGCCAGCAGCTTAGCGCTCGGGACAGGGGACGCGTTCTTC,CASSLALGTGDAFF
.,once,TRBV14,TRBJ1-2,TGTGCCAGCAGCCAAGGGCCCAACTATGGCTACACCTTC,CASSQGPNYGYTF
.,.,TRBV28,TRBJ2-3,TGTGCCAGCAGTTCGATTTTGAGGGTGGGGAGCACAGATACGCAGTATTTT,CASSSILRVGSTDTQYF
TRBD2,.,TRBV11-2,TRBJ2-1,TGTGCCAGCAGCTTAGTTGCGGGAGGGTTATTAGATGAGCAGTTCTTC,CASSLVAGGLLDEQFF
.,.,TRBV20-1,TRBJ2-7,TGCAGTGCCGCGACTAGGAACGAGCAGTACTTC,CSAATRNEQYF
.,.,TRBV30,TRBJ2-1,TGTGCCTGGAGTGTAGGGGCGGGGTGGGGTGAGCAGTTCTTC,CAWSVGAGWGEQFF
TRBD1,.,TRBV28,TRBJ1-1,TGTGCCAGCAGTTCCGAGGTACAGGGGGACACTGAAGCTTTCTTT,CASSSEVQGDTEAFF
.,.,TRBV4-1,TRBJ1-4,TGCGCCAGCAGCCTCCAGGGTGCAACTAATGAAAAACTGTTTTTT,CASSLQGATNEKLFF
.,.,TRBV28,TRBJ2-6,TGTGCCAGCAGGGAGGAGCCCCCTGGGGCCAACGTCCTGACTTTC,CASREEPPGANVLTF
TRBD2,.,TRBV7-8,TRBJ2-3,TGTGCCAGCAGCTTAATGACGGGAGGGGGGGATACGCAGTATTTT,CASSLMTGGGDTQYF
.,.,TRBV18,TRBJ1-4,TGTGCCAGCTCACAACAGGCTGAAAAACTGTTTTTT,CASSQQAEKLFF
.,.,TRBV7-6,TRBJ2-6,TGTGCCAGCAGCGCGACCGCAGGGGGGAGTTCTGGGGCCAACGTCCTGACTTTC,CASSATAGGSSGANVLTF
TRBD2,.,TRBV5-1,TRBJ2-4,TGCGCCAGCAGCTCTGCGGGACAGGCATACCTAGCGGGAGAAGCCAAAAACATTCAGTACTTC,CASSSAGQAYLAGEAKNIQYF
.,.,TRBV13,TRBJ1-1,TGTGCCAGCAGCTCCGGACTCGACACTGAAGCTTTCTTT,CASSSGLDTEAFF
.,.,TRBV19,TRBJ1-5,TGTGCCAGTAGTAAGGAAAGCAGGGCCCATCAGCCCCAGCATTTT,CASSKESRAHQPQHF
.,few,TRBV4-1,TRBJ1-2,TGCGCCAGCAGCCAAGATGAGACCGCCATTTTCAGGGGCTACACCTTC,CASSQDETAIFRGYTF
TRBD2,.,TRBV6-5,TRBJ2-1,TGTGCCAGCAGTTACCTAGCGGGAGTCAATGAGCAGTTCTTC,CASSYLAGVNEQFF